This TCR beta chain came from a study of blood T cell repertoires in COVID-19. Study-level background: From the United States, Italy and Spain came samples of acute and convalescent COVID-19. T cells, B-cell-depleted T cells, or PBMCs provided the cDNA or gDNA that served as material.

The Seattle patients joined while their infection was active and were tracked longitudinally afterward. Original methodology: Estimated nucleated cell counts came from reference gene primer amplification. Assay: immunoSEQ multiplex PCR; the TCRdb copy retains only in-frame clones and omits some. V and J calls and clone size are as listed in that table; D and trimming were resolved from the DNA. The sample shows about 130,000 clones, 75% to 90% of them seen only once. Trimming at V came to 3 bases and at J to 3 bases, leaving 4 bases not matched to a gene. This CDR3 is 14 amino acids long. CDR1 is SGDLS, CDR2 YYNGEE, per germline.

This chain joins TRBV9 and TRBJ2-7, with 9 bases that match TRBD1. The specimen sequenced was peripheral blood. This clonotype was sampled from a man aged 55 to 69 with COVID-19, enrolled during active disease. CDR3 loop: CASSEGTGYYEQYF. CDR3 DNA sequence: TGTGCCAGCAGCGAGGGGACAGGGTACTACGAGCAGTACTTC.